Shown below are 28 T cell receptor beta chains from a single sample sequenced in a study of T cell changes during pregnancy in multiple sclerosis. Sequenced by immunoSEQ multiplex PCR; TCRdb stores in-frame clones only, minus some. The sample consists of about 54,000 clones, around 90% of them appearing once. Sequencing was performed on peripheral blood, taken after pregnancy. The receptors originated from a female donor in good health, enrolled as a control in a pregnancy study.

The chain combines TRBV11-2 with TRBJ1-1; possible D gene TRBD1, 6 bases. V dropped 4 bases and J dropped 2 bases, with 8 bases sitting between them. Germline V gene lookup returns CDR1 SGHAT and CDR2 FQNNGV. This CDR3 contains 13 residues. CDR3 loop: CASSSTGNTEAFF. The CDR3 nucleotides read TGTGCCAGCAGCTCGACAGGTAACACTGAAGCTTTCTTT.

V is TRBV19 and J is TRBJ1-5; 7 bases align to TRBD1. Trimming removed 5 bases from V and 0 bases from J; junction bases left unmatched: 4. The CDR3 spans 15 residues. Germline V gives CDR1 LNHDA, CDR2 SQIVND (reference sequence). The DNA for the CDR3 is TGTGCCAGTAGTGACAGGGTTTATAGCAATCAGCCCCAGCATTTT. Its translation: CASSDRVYSNQPQHF.

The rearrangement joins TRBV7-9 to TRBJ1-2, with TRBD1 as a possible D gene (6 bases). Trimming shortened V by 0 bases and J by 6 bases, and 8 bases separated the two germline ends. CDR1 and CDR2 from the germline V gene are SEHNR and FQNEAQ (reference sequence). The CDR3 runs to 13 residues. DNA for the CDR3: TGTGCCAGCAGCTTAGCGCAGGGGAATGGCTACACCTTC. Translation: CASSLAQGNGYTF. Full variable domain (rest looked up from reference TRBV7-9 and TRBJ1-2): DTGVSQNPRHKITKRGQNVTFRCDPISEHNRLYWYRQTLGQGPEFLTYFQNEAQLEKSRLLSDRFSAERPKGSFSTLEIQRTEQGDSAMYLCASSLAQGNGYTFGSGTRLTVV.

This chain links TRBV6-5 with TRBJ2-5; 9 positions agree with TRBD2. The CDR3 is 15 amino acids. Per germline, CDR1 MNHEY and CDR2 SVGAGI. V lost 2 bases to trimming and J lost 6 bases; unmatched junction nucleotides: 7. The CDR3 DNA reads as TGTGCCAGCAGTTACGGCGGGGGGGTGTTCAAGACCCAGTACTTC. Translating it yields CASSYGGGVFKTQYF.

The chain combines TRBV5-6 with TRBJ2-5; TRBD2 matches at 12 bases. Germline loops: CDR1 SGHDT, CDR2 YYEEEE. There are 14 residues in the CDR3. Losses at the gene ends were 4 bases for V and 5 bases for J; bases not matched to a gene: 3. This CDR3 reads CASSRTSGVETQYF. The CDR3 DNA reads TGTGCCAGCAGCCGGACTAGCGGGGTGGAGACCCAGTACTTC.

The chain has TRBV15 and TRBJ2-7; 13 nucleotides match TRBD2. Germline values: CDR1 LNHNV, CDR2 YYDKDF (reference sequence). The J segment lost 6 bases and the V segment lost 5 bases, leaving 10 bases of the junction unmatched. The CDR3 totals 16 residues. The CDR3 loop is CATSGGRLAGGGEQYF. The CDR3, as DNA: TGTGCCACCAGCGGGGGAAGACTAGCGGGAGGAGGCGAGCAGTACTTC.

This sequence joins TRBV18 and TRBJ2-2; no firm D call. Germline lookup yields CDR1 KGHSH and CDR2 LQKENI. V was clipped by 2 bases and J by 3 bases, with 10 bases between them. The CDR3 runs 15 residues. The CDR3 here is CASSPEAGYTGELFF. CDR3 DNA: TGTGCCAGCTCACCAGAGGCCGGATACACCGGGGAGCTGTTTTTT.

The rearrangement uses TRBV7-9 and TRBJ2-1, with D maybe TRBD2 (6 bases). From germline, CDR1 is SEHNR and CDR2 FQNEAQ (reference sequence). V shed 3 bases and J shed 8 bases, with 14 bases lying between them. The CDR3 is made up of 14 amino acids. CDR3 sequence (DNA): TGTGCCAGCAGCTTGTCCTGGGGCGGGGATGAGCAGTTCTTC. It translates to CASSLSWGGDEQFF.

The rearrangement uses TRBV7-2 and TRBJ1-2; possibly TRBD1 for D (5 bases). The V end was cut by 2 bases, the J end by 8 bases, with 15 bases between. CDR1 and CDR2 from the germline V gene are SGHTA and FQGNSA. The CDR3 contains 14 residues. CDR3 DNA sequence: TGTGCCAGCAGCTTACGGCGGGGGGGTGAAGGCTACACCTTC. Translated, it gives CASSLRRGGEGYTF.

This CDR3 is CASSGLAGYNEQFF. The CDR3 coding sequence is TGTGCCAGCAGTGGCCTAGCGGGCTACAATGAGCAGTTCTTC. The chain couples TRBV6-1 to TRBJ2-1; TRBD2 matches at 8 bases. Losses at the gene ends were 4 bases for V and 3 bases for J; bases not matched to a gene: 2. This CDR3 region has 14 residues. Per germline, CDR1 MNHNS and CDR2 SASEGT.

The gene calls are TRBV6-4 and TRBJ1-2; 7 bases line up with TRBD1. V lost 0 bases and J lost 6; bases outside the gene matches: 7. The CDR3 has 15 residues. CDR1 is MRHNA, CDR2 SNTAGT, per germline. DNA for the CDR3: TGTGCCAGCAGTGACTCGCCCAGGGGGAAGAATGGCTACACCTTC. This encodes CASSDSPRGKNGYTF.

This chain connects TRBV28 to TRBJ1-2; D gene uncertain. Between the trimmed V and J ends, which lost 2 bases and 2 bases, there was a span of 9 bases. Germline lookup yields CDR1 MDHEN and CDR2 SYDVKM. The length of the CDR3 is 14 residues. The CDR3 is CASSLVGGNYGYTF. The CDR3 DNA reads TGTGCCAGCAGTTTAGTCGGAGGGAACTATGGCTACACCTTC.

CDR3 protein: CASSFPAGEGNIQYF. The CDR3 DNA reads as TGTGCCAGCAGCTTTCCAGCGGGAGAGGGGAACATTCAGTACTTC. The V call is TRBV5-4, the J call TRBJ2-4; 8 nucleotides line up with TRBD2. The CDR3 extends over 15 amino acids. Germline-derived CDR1 and CDR2 are SGHNT and YYREEE (reference sequence). J gave up 7 bases and V 2 bases, and 8 bases lay outside the gene matches.

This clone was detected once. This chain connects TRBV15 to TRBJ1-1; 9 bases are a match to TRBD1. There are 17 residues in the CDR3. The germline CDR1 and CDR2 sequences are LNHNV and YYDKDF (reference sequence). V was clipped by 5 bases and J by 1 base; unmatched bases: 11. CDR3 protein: CATSGLTRQGENTEAFF. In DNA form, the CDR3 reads TGTGCCACCAGCGGCCTTACACGACAGGGGGAGAACACTGAAGCTTTCTTT.

The CDR3 sequence: CASSAMTGSSYGYTF. For the CDR3, the DNA is TGTGCCAGCAGCGCGATGACAGGTTCTTCCTATGGCTACACCTTC. The gene calls are TRBV9 and TRBJ1-2; TRBD1 is a possible D gene (6 bases). V gave up 3 bases and J gave up 4 bases, with 16 bases separating them. This CDR3 is 15 amino acids long. From germline, CDR1 is SGDLS and CDR2 YYNGEE. Combining the CDR3 with reference TRBV9 and TRBJ1-2 gives the whole variable domain DSGVTQTPKHLITATGQRVTLRCSPRSGDLSVYWYQQSLDQGLQFLIQYYNGEERAKGNILERFSAQQFPDLHSELNLSSLELGDSALYFCASSAMTGSSYGYTFGSGTRLTVV.

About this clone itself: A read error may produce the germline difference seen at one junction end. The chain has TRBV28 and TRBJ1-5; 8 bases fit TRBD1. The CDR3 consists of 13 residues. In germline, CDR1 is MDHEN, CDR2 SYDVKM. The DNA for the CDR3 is TGTGCCAGCAGCTTATCCAGGGGGCTAGGACTACATTTT. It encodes CASSLSRGLGLHF. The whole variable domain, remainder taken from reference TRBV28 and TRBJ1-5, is DVKVTQSSRYLVKRTGEKVFLECVQDMDHENMFWYRQDPGLGLRLIYFSYDVKMKEKGDIPEGYSVSREKKERFSLILESASTNQTSMYLCASSLSRGLGLHFGDGTRLSIL.

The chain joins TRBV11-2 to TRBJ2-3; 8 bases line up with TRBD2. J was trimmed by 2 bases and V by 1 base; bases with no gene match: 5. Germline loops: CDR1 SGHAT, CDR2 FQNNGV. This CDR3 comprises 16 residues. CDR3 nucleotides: TGTGCCAGCAGCTTAGCGGGAGGGCGAACCACAGATACGCAGTATTTT. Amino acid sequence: CASSLAGGRTTDTQYF.

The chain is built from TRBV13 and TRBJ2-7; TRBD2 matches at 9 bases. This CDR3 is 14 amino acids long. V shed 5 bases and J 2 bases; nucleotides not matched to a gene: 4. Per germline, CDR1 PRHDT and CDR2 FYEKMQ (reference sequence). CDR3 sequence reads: CASSPGLAPYEQYF. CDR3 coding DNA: TGTGCCAGCAGCCCGGGACTAGCCCCCTACGAGCAGTACTTC.

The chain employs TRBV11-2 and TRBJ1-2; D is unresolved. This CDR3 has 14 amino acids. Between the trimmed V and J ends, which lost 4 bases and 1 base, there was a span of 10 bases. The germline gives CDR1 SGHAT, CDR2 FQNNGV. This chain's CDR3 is CASSSGLLNYGYTF. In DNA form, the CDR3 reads TGTGCCAGCAGCTCAGGTCTCCTTAACTATGGCTACACCTTC.

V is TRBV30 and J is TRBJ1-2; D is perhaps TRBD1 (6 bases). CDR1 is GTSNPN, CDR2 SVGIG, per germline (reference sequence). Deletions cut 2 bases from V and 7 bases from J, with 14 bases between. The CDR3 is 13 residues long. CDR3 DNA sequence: TGTGCCTGGAGTCCTACAGGGTTCGGTGGCTACACCTTC. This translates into CAWSPTGFGGYTF.

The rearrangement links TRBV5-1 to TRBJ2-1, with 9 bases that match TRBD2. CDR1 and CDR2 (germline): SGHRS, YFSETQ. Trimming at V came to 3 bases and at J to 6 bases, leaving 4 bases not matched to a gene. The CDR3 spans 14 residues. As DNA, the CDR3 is TGCGCCAGCAGCTCGCGGGAGGGCCGCAATGAGCAGTTCTTC. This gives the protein CASSSREGRNEQFF.

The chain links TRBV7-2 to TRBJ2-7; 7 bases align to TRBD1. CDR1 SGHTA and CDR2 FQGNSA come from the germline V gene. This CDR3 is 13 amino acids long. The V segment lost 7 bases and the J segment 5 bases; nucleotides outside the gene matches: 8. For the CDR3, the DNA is TGTGCCAGCAACGCCGACAGGGCCAACGAGCAGTACTTC. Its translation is CASNADRANEQYF.

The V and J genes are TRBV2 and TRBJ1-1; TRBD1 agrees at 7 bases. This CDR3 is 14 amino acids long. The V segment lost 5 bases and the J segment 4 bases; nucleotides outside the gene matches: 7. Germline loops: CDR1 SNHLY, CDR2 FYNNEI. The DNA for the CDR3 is TGTGCCAGCAGTTCCGACAGGGTAGGCACTGAAGCTTTCTTT. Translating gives CASSSDRVGTEAFF. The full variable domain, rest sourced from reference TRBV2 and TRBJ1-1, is EPEVTQTPSHQVTQMGQEVILRCVPISNHLYFYWYRQILGQKVEFLVSFYNNEISEKSEIFDDQFSVERPDGSNFTLKIRSTKLEDSAMYFCASSSDRVGTEAFFGQGTRLTVV.

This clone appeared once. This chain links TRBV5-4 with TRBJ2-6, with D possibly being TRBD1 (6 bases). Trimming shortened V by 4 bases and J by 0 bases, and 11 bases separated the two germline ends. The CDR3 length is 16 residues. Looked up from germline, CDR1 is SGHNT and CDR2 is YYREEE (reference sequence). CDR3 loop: CASSPTGPSGANVLTF. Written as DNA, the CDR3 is TGTGCCAGCAGCCCGACAGGCCCCTCTGGGGCCAACGTCCTGACTTTC.

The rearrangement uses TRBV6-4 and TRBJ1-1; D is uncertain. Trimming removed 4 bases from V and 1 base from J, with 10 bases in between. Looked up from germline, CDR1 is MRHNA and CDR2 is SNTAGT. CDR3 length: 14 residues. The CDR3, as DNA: TGTGCCAGCAGTGCTTCGGCGGGGAACACTGAAGCTTTCTTT. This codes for CASSASAGNTEAFF.

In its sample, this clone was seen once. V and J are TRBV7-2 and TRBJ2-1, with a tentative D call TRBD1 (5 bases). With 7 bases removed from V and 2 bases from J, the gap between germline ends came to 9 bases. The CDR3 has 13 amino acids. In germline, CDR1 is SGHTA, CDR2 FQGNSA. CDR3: CASNPGTYNEQFF. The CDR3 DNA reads TGTGCCAGCAACCCAGGGACCTACAATGAGCAGTTCTTC.

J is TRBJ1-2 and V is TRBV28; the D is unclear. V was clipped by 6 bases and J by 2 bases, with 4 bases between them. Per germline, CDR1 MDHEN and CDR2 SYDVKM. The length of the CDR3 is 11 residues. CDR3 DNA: TGTGCCAGCAGACAGAACTATGGCTACACCTTC. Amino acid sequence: CASRQNYGYTF.

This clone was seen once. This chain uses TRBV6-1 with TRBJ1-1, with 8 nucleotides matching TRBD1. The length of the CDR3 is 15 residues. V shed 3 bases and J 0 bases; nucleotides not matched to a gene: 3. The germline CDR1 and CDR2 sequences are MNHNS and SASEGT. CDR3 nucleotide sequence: TGTGCCAGCAGTGACGGGACAGGTTTGAACACTGAAGCTTTCTTT. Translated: CASSDGTGLNTEAFF.